This TCR beta chain came from a study of vaccination and CD4 T cells after COVID-19 (dated by TCRdb to between 2021 and 2022). For the wider study: The convalescent cohort included six males and four females, with two Hispanic individuals, seven Caucasians, two Asians and one multiracial person. Participants got two doses of the Pfizer-BioNTech BNT162b2 vaccine (n=8) or two doses of the Moderna mRNA-1273 vaccine (n=2). Post-COVID blood samples from convalescent patients were collected a median of around 100 days after diagnosis, with a range of roughly 30 to 170 days. Post-vaccine blood samples were obtained a median of around 74 days after the second vaccine dose, with a range of roughly 14 to 241 days. For stimulating the cultures, overlapping spike peptide pools were used, derived from SARS-CoV-2 as well as from the common cold coronaviruses HCoV-NL63, HCoV-OC43 and HCoV-229E. In control cultures, a CEFX viral epitope pool was used as positive control, an HIV-1 Nef peptide pool was used as negative control, or no peptide was added. The spike-specific CD4+ TCR repertoire was compared before and after mRNA vaccination in about nine COVID-19 convalescent patients and several infection-naive healthy vaccine recipients. Memory CD4+ T cell crossreactivity between SARS-CoV-2 and common cold coronavirus spike proteins was assessed at the TCR clonotype level in an earlier paper using these donors.

Library prep was done by PCR. DNA from cultured CD4+ T cells was subjected to TCR sequencing with the Oncomine TCR Beta short-read assay at the Johns Hopkins FTIC core. The QIAamp micro DNA kit was used to extract genomic DNA from the cultured CD4+ T cells. Oncomine TCR Beta libraries from cultured CD4+ T cells were pooled using unique dual indexes and sequenced on an Illumina iSeq 100. The study's processing was this. Non-productive sequences were removed, and CDR3s not starting with C, not ending with F or W, or shorter than 7 amino acids were discarded. Antigen-specific clonotypes were identified with the MANAFEST web application by comparing peptide-stimulated wells with reference and other culture wells. For a clone to be called positive, the clone needed an FDR below 0.05, an odds ratio above 5, and a productive frequency above 0.1% in at least two of three replicate wells. Clonotypes that were significantly expanded in both SARS-CoV-2 spike wells and at least one common cold coronavirus spike condition were defined as cross-reactive. Similarity between CDR3 sequences was evaluated in R version 3.6.1 using Levenshtein distances (stringdist) and unrooted phylogenetic trees (ape). The raw public reads went through TCRdb reprocessing: fastp at Q25, MiXCR clone calling, in-frame beta chains kept. Rows are combined by CDR3 protein, so each entry shows the most common genes and DNA. The V and J calls follow TCRdb's processing rather than the paper's. The sample data list about 9,200 distinct CDR3 sequences, and roughly 30% of these were observed just once. Together, the top ten hold around 40% of the sample.

Inclusive of the bounding cysteine and phenylalanine, the CDR3 is 16 residues long. The sequence is cut down to CDR3 DNA, 48 bases in frame from base 1. V trim: 5 bases; J trim: 3 bases; unmatched bases: 8. Beyond this particular receptor, the publication reports: The number of convalescent patients in the study was relatively small, and the study did not examine early timepoints following natural infection. Nearly all vaccine-specific clones in convalescent patients (304 of 307) were mono-reactive for SARS-CoV-2 spike rather than cross-reactive with common cold coronaviruses. Among convalescent patients, a median about 90% of the SARS-CoV-2-reactive clones seen after vaccination appeared only after vaccination, which suggests priming specific to the vaccine. An increase in the median number of SARS-CoV-2-reactive clonotypes from around 20 after infection to roughly 36 after vaccination was observed, but the change was not found to be significant.

The treatment or condition tag for this specimen amounts to: approximately 9-day PBMC culture with coronavirus spike peptide pools or control peptides (ViraFEST assay). CD4+ T cells from unexposed donors were collected before the COVID-19 pandemic (2011-2018). The ViraFEST assay was used in the study, in which antigen-specific T cells were expanded with peptide pools and expanded clonotypes were subsequently identified by TCR sequencing. PBMCs were cultured at 1.5 million to 2 million per well in IMDM supplemented with approximately 5% human AB serum and 8.5 to 10 IU/ml IL-2, with roughly 9.5 ug/ml peptide pools added. On days 3 and 7, half of the culture medium was replaced with fresh IL-2-containing medium. CD4+ T cells were isolated after approximately ten days of culture through negative selection using the EasySep CD4+ T cell isolation kit. As cell numbers permitted, CD4+ T cells from unexposed donors were tested for reactivity to SARS-CoV-2 S and N and to four common cold coronavirus spike pools. Ficoll-Paque Plus gradient centrifugation was used to isolate PBMCs from whole blood, and the isolated PBMCs were then either used fresh or cryopreserved at -140C. In general, triplicate wells were set up for every culture condition. Leukapheresis product for the unexposed donors was bought commercially.

About this clonotype itself: Its antigen specificity is not known. No base qualities exist here, and no much larger clone lies one base off it.

The source material was CD4+ T cells from blood, cultured in vitro. Recombination joined TRBV12-3 or TRBV12-4 with TRBJ1-5; TRBD1 lines up with 9 middle nucleotides. This receptor was taken from a human donor in good health. The sequence in DNA is TGTGCCAGCAGTCCCGGGACAGGGAGTACCAATCAGCCCCAGCATTTT. Translation gives CASSPGTGSTNQPQHF.